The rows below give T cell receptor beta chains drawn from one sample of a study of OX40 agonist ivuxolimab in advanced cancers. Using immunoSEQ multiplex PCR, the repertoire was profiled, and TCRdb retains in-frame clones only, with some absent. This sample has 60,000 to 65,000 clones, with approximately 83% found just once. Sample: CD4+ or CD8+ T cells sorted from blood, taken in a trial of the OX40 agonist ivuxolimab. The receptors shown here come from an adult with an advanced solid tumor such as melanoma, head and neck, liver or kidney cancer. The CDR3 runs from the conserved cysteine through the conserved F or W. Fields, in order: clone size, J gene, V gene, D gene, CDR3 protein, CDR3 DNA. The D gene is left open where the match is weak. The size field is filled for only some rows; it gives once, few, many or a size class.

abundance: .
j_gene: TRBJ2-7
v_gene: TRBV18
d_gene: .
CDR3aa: CASSNRDTVGYEQYF
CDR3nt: TGTGCCAGCTCAAACCGGGACACTGTGGGGTACGAGCAGTACTTC

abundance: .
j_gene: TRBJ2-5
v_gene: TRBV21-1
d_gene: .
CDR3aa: CASGVQETQYF
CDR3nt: TGTGCCAGCGGGGTCCAAGAGACCCAGTACTTC

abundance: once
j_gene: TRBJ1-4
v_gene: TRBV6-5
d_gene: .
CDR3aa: CASSYIRGFDEKLFF
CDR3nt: TGTGCCAGCAGTTATATTAGAGGATTCGATGAAAAACTGTTTTTT

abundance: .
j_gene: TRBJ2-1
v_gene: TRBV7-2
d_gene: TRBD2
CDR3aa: CASNPAPSGGADNEQFF
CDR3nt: TGTGCCAGCAACCCGGCCCCTAGCGGGGGGGCCGACAATGAGCAGTTCTTC

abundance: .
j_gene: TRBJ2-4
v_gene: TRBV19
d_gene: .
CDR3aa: CASSIESLFGAGAKNIQYF
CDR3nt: TGTGCCAGTAGTATAGAGTCTCTTTTTGGGGCCGGGGCCAAAAACATTCAGTACTTC

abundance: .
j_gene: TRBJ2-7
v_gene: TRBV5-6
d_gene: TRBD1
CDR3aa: CASSLGGFRTGAYEQYF
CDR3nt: TGTGCCAGCAGCTTGGGGGGTTTTCGGACAGGGGCTTACGAGCAGTACTTC

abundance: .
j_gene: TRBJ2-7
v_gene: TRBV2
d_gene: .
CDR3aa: CASSNAGTTGEQYF
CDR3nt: TGTGCCAGCAGCAATGCCGGGACGACGGGCGAGCAGTACTTC

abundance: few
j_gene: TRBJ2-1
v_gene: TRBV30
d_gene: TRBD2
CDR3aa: CAWSGRLAGGRYNEQFF
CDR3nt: TGTGCCTGGAGTGGGCGACTAGCGGGAGGGAGATACAATGAGCAGTTCTTC

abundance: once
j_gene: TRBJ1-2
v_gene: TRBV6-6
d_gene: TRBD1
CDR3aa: CASSGDRGGYGYTF
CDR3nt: TGTGCCAGCAGTGGGGACAGGGGTGGCTATGGCTACACCTTC

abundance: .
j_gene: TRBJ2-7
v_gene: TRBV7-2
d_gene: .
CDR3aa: CASSLGLRGEQYF
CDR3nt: TGTGCCAGCAGCTTGGGCCTTAGGGGCGAGCAGTACTTC

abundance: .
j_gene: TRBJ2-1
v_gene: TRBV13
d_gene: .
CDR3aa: CASSLKSGVSYNEQFF
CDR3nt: TGTGCCAGCAGCTTAAAGTCAGGGGTATCCTACAATGAGCAGTTCTTC

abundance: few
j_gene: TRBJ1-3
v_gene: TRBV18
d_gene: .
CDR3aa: CASSPSSGLNTIYF
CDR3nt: TGTGCCAGCTCACCCTCCTCTGGCCTAAACACCATATATTTT

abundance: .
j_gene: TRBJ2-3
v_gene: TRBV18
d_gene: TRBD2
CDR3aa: CASSLAFGLALENTQYF
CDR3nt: TGTGCCAGCTCACTGGCTTTTGGACTAGCGCTTGAAAATACGCAGTATTTT

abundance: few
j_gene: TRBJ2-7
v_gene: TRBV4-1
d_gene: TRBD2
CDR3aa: CASSQAGLAGVEQYF
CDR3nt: TGCGCCAGCAGCCAGGCAGGACTAGCGGGAGTTGAGCAGTACTTC

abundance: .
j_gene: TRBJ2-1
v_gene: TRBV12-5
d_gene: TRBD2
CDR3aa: CASGLGTSGPHEQFF
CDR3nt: TGTGCTAGTGGCTTAGGGACTAGCGGGCCCCATGAGCAGTTCTTC

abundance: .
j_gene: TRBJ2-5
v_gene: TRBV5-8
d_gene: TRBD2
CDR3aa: CASSTPILAGDETQYF
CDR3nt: TGTGCCAGCAGCACCCCCATCCTAGCGGGAGATGAGACCCAGTACTTC

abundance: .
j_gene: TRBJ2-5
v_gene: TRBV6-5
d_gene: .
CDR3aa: CASSGLSAGQETQYF
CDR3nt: TGTGCCAGCTCGGGGCTAAGTGCCGGCCAAGAGACCCAGTACTTC

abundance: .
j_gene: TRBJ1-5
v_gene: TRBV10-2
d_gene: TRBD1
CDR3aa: CASSETAPADRGNQPQHF
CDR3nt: TGCGCCAGCAGTGAGACCGCGCCAGCCGACAGGGGCAATCAGCCCCAGCATTTT

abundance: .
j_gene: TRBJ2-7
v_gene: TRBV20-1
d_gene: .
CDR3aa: CSARVGTEQYF
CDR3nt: TGCAGTGCTAGAGTGGGGACCGAGCAGTACTTC

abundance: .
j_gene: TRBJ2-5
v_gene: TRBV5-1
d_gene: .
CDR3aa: CASSLRVSTRETQYF
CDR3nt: TGCGCCAGCAGCTTGAGAGTCAGTACCAGAGAGACCCAGTACTTC

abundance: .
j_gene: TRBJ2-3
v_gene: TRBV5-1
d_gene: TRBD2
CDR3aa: CASSLVLGGSTDTQYF
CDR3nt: TGCGCCAGCAGCTTGGTACTGGGGGGGAGCACAGATACGCAGTATTTT

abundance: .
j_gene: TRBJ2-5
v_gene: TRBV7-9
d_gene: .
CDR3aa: CASSTSGATQETQYF
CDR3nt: TGTGCCAGCAGCACATCCGGGGCCACCCAAGAGACCCAGTACTTC

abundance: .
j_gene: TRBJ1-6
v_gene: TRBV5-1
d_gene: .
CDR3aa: CASTMVGRDNSPLHF
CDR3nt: TGTGCCAGCACCATGGTGGGCAGGGATAATTCACCCCTCCACTTT

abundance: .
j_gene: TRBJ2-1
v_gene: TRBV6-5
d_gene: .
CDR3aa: CASSYSSGVSREQFF
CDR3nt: TGTGCCAGCAGTTACTCGAGTGGCGTTAGTCGTGAGCAGTTCTTC

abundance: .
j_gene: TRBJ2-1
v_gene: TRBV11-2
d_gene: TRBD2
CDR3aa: CASSSASGGEYNEQFF
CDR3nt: TGTGCCAGCAGCTCCGCTAGCGGGGGGGAGTACAATGAGCAGTTCTTC

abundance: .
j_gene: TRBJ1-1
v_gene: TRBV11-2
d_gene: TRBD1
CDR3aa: CASSLGQRRGNTEAFF
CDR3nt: TGTGCCAGCAGCTTGGGACAGCGTCGGGGGAACACTGAAGCTTTCTTT

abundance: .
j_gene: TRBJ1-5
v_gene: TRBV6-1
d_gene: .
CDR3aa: CASSNRRGNQPQHF
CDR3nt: TGTGCCAGTTCCAACCGCCGGGGCAATCAGCCCCAGCATTTT

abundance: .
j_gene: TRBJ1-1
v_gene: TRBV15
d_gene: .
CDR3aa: CATSRGTALGTEAFF
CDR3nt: TGTGCCACCAGCAGAGGCACAGCGCTTGGGACTGAAGCTTTCTTT

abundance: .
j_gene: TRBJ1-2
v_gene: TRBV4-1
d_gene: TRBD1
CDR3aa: CASRQPTGSNYGYTF
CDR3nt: TGCGCCAGCAGACAACCGACAGGGTCGAACTATGGCTACACCTTC

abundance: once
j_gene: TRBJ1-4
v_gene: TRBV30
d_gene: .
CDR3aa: CACNGALGEKLFF
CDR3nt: TGTGCCTGCAACGGGGCCTTAGGGGAAAAACTGTTTTTT

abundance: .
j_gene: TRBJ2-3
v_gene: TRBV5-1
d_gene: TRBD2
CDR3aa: CASSLGSSGSTDTQYF
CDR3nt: TGCGCCAGCAGCTTGGGTTCTAGCGGGAGCACAGATACGCAGTATTTT

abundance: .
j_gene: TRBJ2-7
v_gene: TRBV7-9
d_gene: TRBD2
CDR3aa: CASSSRTSGTTEQYF
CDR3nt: TGTGCCAGCAGCTCCCGGACTAGCGGGACGACCGAGCAGTACTTC

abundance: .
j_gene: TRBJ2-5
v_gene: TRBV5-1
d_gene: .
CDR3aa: CASSLEAGPLPPYF
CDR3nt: TGCGCCAGCAGCTTGGAGGCGGGCCCCCTCCCCCCGTACTTC

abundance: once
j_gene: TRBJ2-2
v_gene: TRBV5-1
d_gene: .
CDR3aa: CASSLATLNTGELFF
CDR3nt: TGCGCCAGCAGCTTGGCCACTCTGAACACCGGGGAGCTGTTTTTT

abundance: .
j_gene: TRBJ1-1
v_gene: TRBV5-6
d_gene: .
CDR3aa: CASSFGRGYTEAFF
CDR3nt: TGTGCCAGCAGCTTCGGTAGGGGGTACACTGAAGCTTTCTTT